The source of this T cell receptor beta chain is a study of OX40 agonist ivuxolimab in advanced cancers. Study in general: Aged 23 to 79 with a mean of around 60 years, they were more than 80% male. Prior therapy, whether anti-PD-1, anti-PD-L1 or anti-CTLA-4, was allowed, and 40% had some.

Only in-frame clones appear in the TCRdb table, and some are missing; sequencing was by immunoSEQ multiplex PCR. The table has about 120,000 clones, 85% to 90% seen once; the top ten hold around 0.57%. Sample: CD4+ or CD8+ T cells sorted from blood, taken in a trial of the OX40 agonist ivuxolimab. The sequence was obtained from an adult with an advanced solid tumor such as melanoma, head and neck, liver or kidney cancer.

In DNA form, the CDR3 reads TGTGCCAGCAACGAAGAGGGAGTGTTGAACACTGAAGCTTTCTTT. It codes for CASNEEGVLNTEAFF. The chain has TRBV6-6 and TRBJ1-1; D not certain. Between the trimmed V and J ends, which lost 7 bases and 0 bases, there was a span of 15 bases. Germline V gene data show CDR1 as MNHNY and CDR2 as SVGAGI (reference sequence). This CDR3 spans 15 amino acids.